These T cell receptor beta chains were read from a single sample in a study of T cells after yellow fever vaccination. TCRdb re-called the 5' RACE reads through MiXCR, storing one row per CDR3 protein. The sample lists about 310,000 distinct CDR3 sequences, around 3.9% seen once, with roughly a quarter in the top ten. This specimen was PBMCs, taken on the day of the yellow fever booster vaccination. Every receptor here comes from a man aged 18 to 30 who received the YFV17D yellow fever vaccine. Each CDR3 is given without its conserved first and last residue.

v_call cdr3_aa
TRBV7-9 ASISYTDGEQF
TRBV15 ATASSMTGNYGYT
TRBV14 ASSQAEESQETQY
TRBV6-2/TRBV6-3 ASIQHPTLADTQY
TRBV5-1 ASSSIRGNEQY
TRBV7-2 ASSRSRTGDNTEAF
TRBV12-3/TRBV12-4 ASSTGSIIHPLH
TRBV29-1 SVGQGYTEAF
TRBV11-2 ASSLEASGYTDTQY
TRBV20-1 SASEVPPKGTDTQY
TRBV6-2/TRBV6-3 ASSYSQETNTGELF
TRBV20-1 SARKIPGQGAKRSNQPQH
TRBV5-6 ASSQLAGGGEQY
TRBV7-6 ASSGRTLPAEETQY
TRBV7-2 ASSLAWDEQF
TRBV27 ASSLPGLAGGPGSTGELF
TRBV20-1 SARDLTGGRNSPLH
TRBV20-1 SARSGRTGMHGYT
TRBV5-1 ASSWDLTLSTDTQY
TRBV7-8 ASSAHRGRGSYEQY
TRBV10-3 AISGQGLSYEQY
TRBV5-1 ASSLLAGSNEQF
TRBV7-9 ASSLTGARLTDTQY
TRBV7-2 ASSFRLFVNTEAF
TRBV7-3 ASSFSAGGYNEQF